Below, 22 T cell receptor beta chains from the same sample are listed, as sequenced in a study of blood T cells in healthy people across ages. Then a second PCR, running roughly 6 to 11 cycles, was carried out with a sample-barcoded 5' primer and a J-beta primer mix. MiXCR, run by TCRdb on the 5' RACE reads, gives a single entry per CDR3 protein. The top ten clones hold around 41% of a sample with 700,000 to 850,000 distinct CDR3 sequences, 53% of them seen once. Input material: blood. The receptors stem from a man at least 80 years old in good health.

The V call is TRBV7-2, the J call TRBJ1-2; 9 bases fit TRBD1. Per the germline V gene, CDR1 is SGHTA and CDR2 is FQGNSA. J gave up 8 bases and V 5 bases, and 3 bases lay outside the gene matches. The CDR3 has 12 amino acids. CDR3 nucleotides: TGTGCCAGCAGCCCGGGACAGGGCGGCTACACCTTC. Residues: CASSPGQGGYTF.

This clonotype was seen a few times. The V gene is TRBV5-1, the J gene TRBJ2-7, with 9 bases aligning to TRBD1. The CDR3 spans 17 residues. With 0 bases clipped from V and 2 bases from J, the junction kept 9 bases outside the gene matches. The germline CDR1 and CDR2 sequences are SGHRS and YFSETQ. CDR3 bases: TGCGCCAGCAGCTTGGCCACTCGCAGGACAGGGGCCTACGAGCAGTACTTC. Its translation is CASSLATRRTGAYEQYF.

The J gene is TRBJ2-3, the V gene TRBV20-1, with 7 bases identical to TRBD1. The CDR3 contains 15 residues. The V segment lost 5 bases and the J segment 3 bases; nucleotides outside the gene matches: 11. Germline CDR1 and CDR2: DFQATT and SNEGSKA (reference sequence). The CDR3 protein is CSAPHRGRGTDTQYF. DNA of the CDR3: TGCAGTGCTCCCCACAGGGGAAGGGGGACAGATACGCAGTATTTT.

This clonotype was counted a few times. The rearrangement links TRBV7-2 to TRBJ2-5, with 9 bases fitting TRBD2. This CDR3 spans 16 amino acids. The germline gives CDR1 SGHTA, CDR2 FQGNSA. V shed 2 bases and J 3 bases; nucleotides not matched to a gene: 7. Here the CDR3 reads CASSLFAGGPKETQYF. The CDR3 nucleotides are TGTGCCAGCAGCTTATTTGCGGGAGGGCCAAAAGAGACCCAGTACTTC. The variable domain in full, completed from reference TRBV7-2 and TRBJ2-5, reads GAGVSQSPSNKVTEKGKDVELRCDPISGHTALYWYRQSLGQGLEFLIYFQGNSAPDKSGLPSDRFSAERTGGSVSTLTIQRTQQEDSAVYLCASSLFAGGPKETQYFGPGTRLLVL.

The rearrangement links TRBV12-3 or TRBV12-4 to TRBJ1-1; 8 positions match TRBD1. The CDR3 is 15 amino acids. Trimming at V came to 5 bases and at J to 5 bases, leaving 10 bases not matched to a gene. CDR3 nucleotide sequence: TGTGCCAGCAGTGTAGGGGACAGGTTCGGAACTGAAGCTTTCTTT. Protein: CASSVGDRFGTEAFF.

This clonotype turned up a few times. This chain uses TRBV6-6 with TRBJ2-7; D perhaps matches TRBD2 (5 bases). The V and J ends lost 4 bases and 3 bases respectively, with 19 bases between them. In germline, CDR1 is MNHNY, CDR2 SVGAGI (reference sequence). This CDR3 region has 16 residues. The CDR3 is CASSFFVGSRDYEQYF. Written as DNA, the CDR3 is TGTGCCAGCAGTTTTTTTGTTGGATCGAGGGACTACGAGCAGTACTTC.

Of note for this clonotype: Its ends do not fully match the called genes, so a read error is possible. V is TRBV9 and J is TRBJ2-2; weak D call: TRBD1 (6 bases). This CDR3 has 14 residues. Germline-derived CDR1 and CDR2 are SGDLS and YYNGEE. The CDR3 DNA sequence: TGTGCCTGCAGGGTGGACAGATGGACCGGGGAGCTGTTTTTT. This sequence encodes CACRVDRWTGELFF.

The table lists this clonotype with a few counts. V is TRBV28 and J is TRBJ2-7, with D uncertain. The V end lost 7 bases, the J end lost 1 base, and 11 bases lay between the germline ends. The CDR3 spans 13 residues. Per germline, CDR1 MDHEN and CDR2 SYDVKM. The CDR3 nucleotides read TGTGCCAGCACAGCTACCGGGTCCTACGAGCAGTACTTC. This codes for CASTATGSYEQYF.

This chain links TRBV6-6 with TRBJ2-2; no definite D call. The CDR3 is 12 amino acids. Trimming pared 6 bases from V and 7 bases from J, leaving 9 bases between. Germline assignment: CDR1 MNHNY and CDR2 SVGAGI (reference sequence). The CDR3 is CASSYPGGELFF. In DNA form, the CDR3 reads TGTGCCAGCAGCTACCCGGGCGGGGAGCTGTTTTTT.

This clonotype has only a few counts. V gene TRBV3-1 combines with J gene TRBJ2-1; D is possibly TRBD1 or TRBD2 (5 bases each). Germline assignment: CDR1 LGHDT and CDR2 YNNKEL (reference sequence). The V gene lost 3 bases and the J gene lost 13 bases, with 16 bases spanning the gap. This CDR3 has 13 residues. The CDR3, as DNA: TGTGCCAGCAGCCAGAGGGGCTCGGAGACCCAGTTCTTC. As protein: CASSQRGSETQFF.

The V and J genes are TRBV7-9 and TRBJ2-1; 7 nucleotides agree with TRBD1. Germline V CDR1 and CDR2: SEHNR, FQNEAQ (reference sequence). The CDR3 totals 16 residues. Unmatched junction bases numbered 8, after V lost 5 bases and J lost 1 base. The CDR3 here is CASSVYRGGSYNEQFF. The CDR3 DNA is TGTGCCAGCAGCGTATACAGGGGTGGATCCTACAATGAGCAGTTCTTC.

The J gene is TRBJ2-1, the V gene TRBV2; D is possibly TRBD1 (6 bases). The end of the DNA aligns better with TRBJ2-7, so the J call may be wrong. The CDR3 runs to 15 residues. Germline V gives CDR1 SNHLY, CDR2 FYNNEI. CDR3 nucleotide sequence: TGTGCCAGCAACCTCCGGGACACTTCCTACAATGAGCAGTACTTC. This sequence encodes CASNLRDTSYNEQYF.

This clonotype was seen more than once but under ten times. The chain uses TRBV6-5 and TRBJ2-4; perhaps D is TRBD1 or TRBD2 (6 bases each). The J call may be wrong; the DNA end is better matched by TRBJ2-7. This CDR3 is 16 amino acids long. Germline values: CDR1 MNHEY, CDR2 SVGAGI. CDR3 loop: CASSYSRRGGTYEQYF. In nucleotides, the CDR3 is TGTGCCAGCAGTTACTCTCGGAGAGGGGGGACCTACGAGCAGTACTTC.

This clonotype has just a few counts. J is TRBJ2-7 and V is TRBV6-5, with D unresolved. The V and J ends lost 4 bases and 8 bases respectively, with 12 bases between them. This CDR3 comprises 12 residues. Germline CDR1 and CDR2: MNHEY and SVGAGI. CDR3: CASSSIYSQQYF. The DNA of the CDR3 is TGTGCCAGCAGTTCCATATACAGCCAGCAGTACTTC.

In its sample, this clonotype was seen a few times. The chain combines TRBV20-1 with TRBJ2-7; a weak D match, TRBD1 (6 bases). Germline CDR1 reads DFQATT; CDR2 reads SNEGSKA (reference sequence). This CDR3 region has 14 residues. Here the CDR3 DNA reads TGCGCGGCCCTCCGTACTCAGGGGACCTACGAGCAGTACTTC. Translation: CAALRTQGTYEQYF.

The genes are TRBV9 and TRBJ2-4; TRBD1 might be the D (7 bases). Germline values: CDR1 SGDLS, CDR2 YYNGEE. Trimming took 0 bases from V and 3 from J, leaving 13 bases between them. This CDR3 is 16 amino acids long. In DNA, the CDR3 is TGTGCCAGCAGCGTAGGACAGGGAGGTGGCAAAAACATTCAGTACTTC. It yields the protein CASSVGQGGGKNIQYF.

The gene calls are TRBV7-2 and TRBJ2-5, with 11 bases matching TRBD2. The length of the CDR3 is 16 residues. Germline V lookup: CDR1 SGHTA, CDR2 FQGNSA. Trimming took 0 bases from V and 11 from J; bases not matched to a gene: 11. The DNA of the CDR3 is TGTGCCAGCAGCTTAGCCCCGACTAGCGGGACCAATGAGCAGTACTTC. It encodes CASSLAPTSGTNEQYF.

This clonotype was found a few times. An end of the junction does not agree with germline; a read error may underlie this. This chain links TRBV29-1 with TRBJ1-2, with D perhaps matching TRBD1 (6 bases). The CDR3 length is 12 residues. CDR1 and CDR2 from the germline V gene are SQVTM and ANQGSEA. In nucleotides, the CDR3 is TGCAGCGTCGAAGGGGGTTACTATGGCTACACCTTC. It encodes CSVEGGYYGYTF.

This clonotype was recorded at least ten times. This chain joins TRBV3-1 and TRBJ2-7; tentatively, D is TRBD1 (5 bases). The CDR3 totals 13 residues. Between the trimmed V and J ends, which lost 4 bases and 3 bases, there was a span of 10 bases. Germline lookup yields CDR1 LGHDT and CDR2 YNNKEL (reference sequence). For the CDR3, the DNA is TGTGCCAGCAGCCGAGGACAATTCTACGAGCAGTACTTC. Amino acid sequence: CASSRGQFYEQYF.

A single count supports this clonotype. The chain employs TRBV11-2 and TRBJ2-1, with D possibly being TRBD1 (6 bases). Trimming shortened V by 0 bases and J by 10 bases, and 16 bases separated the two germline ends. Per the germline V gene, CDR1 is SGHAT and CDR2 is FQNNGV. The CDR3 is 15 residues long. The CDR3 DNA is TGTGCCAGCAGCTTAGAGGGACGGGATGGGGGCGAGCAGTTCTTC. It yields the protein CASSLEGRDGGEQFF.

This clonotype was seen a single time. This CDR3 reads CASSEFGLAEDEQYF. The DNA of the CDR3 is TGTGCCAGCAGTGAATTCGGGCTCGCGGAGGACGAGCAGTACTTC. The rearrangement uses TRBV2 and TRBJ2-7, with D perhaps matching TRBD2 (5 bases). Trimming removed 2 bases from V and 5 bases from J, with 16 bases in between. The CDR3 covers 15 residues. Germline CDR1 reads SNHLY; CDR2 reads FYNNEI.

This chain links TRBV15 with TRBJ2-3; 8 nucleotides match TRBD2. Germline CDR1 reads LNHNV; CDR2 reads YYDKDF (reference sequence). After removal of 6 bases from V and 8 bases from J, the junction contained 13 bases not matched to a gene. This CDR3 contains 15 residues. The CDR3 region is CATSQEAGGFGTQYF. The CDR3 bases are TGTGCCACCAGTCAAGAGGCGGGGGGCTTCGGTACGCAGTATTTT.